The rows below give T cell receptor beta chains drawn from one sample of a study of blood T cell repertoires in COVID-19. The data were produced by immunoSEQ multiplex PCR, yet TCRdb's version contains in-frame clones alone and is incomplete. This table holds under 300,000 clones, about 80% found once. Sequenced material: peripheral blood. The receptor source for this set is a man between 25 and 39 years old who had recovered from COVID-19. CDR3s include the opening cysteine and the closing phenylalanine or tryptophan. D genes are given only for firm matches. The size entry is marked missing in some rows and otherwise reads once, few, many or a size class.

V: TRBV5-1; J: TRBJ2-1; size: NA; D: NA; CDR3: CASSLEGGAGVDEQFF; DNA: TGCGCCAGCAGCTTGGAGGGGGGGGCCGGAGTCGATGAGCAGTTCTTC
V: TRBV10-1; J: TRBJ1-1; size: few; D: NA; CDR3: CASKQTANTEAFF; DNA: TGCGCCAGCAAACAGACAGCGAACACTGAAGCTTTCTTT
V: TRBV9; J: TRBJ2-3; size: NA; D: TRBD2; CDR3: CASSVRGAFTDTQYF; DNA: TGTGCCAGCAGCGTGCGGGGGGCGTTCACAGATACGCAGTATTTT
V: TRBV5-6; J: TRBJ2-1; size: NA; D: NA; CDR3: CASSLLDEQFF; DNA: TGTGCCAGCAGCTTGCTTGATGAGCAGTTCTTC
V: TRBV5-1; J: TRBJ2-2; size: once; D: NA; CDR3: CASSLAPPNTGELFF; DNA: TGCGCCAGCAGCTTGGCTCCCCCGAACACCGGGGAGCTGTTTTTT
V: TRBV6-5; J: TRBJ1-2; size: NA; D: NA; CDR3: CASMGNYGYTF; DNA: TGTGCCAGCATGGGCAACTATGGCTACACCTTC
V: TRBV7-9; J: TRBJ2-7; size: NA; D: TRBD1; CDR3: CASSLAGTGGHEQYF; DNA: TGTGCCAGCAGCTTAGCCGGGACAGGGGGTCACGAGCAGTACTTC
V: TRBV11-2; J: TRBJ2-1; size: NA; D: TRBD2; CDR3: CASSARVAGAAVDEQFF; DNA: TGTGCCAGCAGCGCAAGGGTAGCGGGGGCCGCCGTGGATGAGCAGTTCTTC
V: TRBV30; J: TRBJ1-2; size: NA; D: NA; CDR3: CARNYGYTF; DNA: TGTGCCCGGAACTATGGCTACACCTTC
V: TRBV3-1/TRBV3-2; J: TRBJ1-1; size: once; D: NA; CDR3: CASSQDEGGAGEAFF; DNA: TGTGCCAGCAGCCAAGATGAGGGGGGGGCAGGTGAAGCTTTCTTT
V: TRBV24-1; J: TRBJ2-1; size: NA; D: TRBD2; CDR3: CATSDRSTSGGPNEQFF; DNA: TGTGCCACCAGTGATCGATCGACTAGCGGGGGCCCAAATGAGCAGTTCTTC
V: TRBV5-1; J: TRBJ2-5; size: NA; D: NA; CDR3: CASSSDSYVQETQYF; DNA: TGCGCCAGCAGCTCCGACAGTTATGTGCAGGAGACCCAGTACTTC
V: TRBV28; J: TRBJ1-1; size: NA; D: TRBD1; CDR3: CASSSADRALPRAFF; DNA: TGTGCCAGCAGCTCTGCCGACAGGGCCCTGCCCCGAGCTTTCTTT
V: TRBV5-4; J: TRBJ1-6; size: NA; D: NA; CDR3: CASSLTGSGSPLHF; DNA: TGTGCCAGCAGCCTGACGGGGTCCGGTTCACCCCTCCACTTT
V: TRBV28; J: TRBJ1-5; size: NA; D: TRBD1; CDR3: CASRTGQASNQPQHF; DNA: TGTGCCAGCAGGACGGGACAGGCTAGCAATCAGCCCCAGCATTTT
V: TRBV7-6; J: TRBJ2-3; size: NA; D: TRBD2; CDR3: CASSLETSGGPMDTQYF; DNA: TGTGCCAGCAGCTTAGAAACTAGCGGGGGACCGATGGATACGCAGTATTTT
V: TRBV7-9; J: TRBJ1-2; size: NA; D: TRBD1; CDR3: CASSSTGMVYGYTF; DNA: TGTGCCAGCAGCTCGACAGGGATGGTCTATGGCTACACCTTC
V: TRBV5-1; J: TRBJ2-5; size: NA; D: TRBD2; CDR3: CASSLGAGVQETQYF; DNA: TGCGCCAGCAGCTTGGGCGCGGGGGTCCAAGAGACCCAGTACTTC
V: TRBV5-4; J: TRBJ1-4; size: NA; D: TRBD1; CDR3: CASSTHTGGPGEKLFF; DNA: TGTGCCAGCAGCACCCACACAGGGGGCCCTGGTGAAAAACTGTTTTTT
V: TRBV24-1; J: TRBJ2-5; size: NA; D: NA; CDR3: CATSFGGGRETQYF; DNA: TGTGCCACCAGCTTTGGGGGAGGCCGAGAGACCCAGTACTTC
V: TRBV19; J: TRBJ2-1; size: NA; D: NA; CDR3: CASSYGREAYNEQFF; DNA: TGTGCCAGTAGTTATGGCAGGGAAGCCTACAATGAGCAGTTCTTC
V: TRBV12-2; J: TRBJ1-1; size: NA; D: NA; CDR3: CASRQLGQQNTEAFF; DNA: TGTGCAAGTCGTCAGCTCGGACAGCAGAACACTGAAGCTTTCTTT
V: TRBV7-9; J: TRBJ2-7; size: NA; D: TRBD1; CDR3: CASSLGTGEYEQYF; DNA: TGTGCCAGCAGCTTAGGGACAGGGGAGTACGAGCAGTACTTC
V: TRBV28; J: TRBJ1-3; size: once; D: TRBD1; CDR3: CASSSGQDVNTIYF; DNA: TGTGCCAGCAGTTCGGGACAGGACGTAAACACCATATATTTT
V: TRBV5-1; J: TRBJ1-4; size: NA; D: TRBD1; CDR3: CASSLIPGQGARGEKLFF; DNA: TGCGCCAGCAGCTTGATCCCGGGACAGGGGGCGCGTGGCGAAAAACTGTTTTTT
V: TRBV5-8; J: TRBJ2-3; size: NA; D: NA; CDR3: CASSLGRQGGTDTQYF; DNA: TGTGCCAGCAGCTTGGGGCGGCAGGGTGGCACAGATACGCAGTATTTT
V: TRBV6-5; J: TRBJ2-7; size: NA; D: NA; CDR3: CASSYRRGSEQYF; DNA: TGTGCCAGCAGTTATAGGAGGGGCTCCGAGCAGTACTTC
V: TRBV3-1/TRBV3-2; J: TRBJ2-3; size: NA; D: TRBD2; CDR3: CASSQALAGGNSQYF; DNA: TGTGCCAGCAGCCAAGCATTAGCGGGGGGGAATTCGCAGTATTTT
V: TRBV27; J: TRBJ1-6; size: NA; D: TRBD1; CDR3: CASGKQGAGNSPLHF; DNA: TGTGCCAGCGGGAAGCAGGGGGCTGGAAATTCACCCCTCCACTTT
V: TRBV4-1; J: TRBJ2-3; size: many; D: TRBD2; CDR3: CASSQDGLAASTDTQYF; DNA: TGCGCCAGCAGCCAAGACGGACTAGCGGCTAGCACAGATACGCAGTATTTT
V: TRBV2; J: TRBJ1-2; size: NA; D: TRBD1; CDR3: CASSVRQGAGYTF; DNA: TGTGCCAGCAGTGTTCGGCAGGGGGCTGGCTACACCTTC
V: TRBV28; J: TRBJ2-5; size: NA; D: NA; CDR3: CASSVGLKTQYF; DNA: TGTGCCAGCAGCGTGGGACTTAAGACCCAGTACTTC
V: TRBV3-1/TRBV3-2; J: TRBJ2-7; size: NA; D: TRBD2; CDR3: CASSQSGGYEQYF; DNA: TGTGCCAGCAGCCAGTCGGGGGGTTACGAGCAGTACTTC
V: TRBV29-1; J: TRBJ2-1; size: few; D: TRBD1; CDR3: CSVTTTGTDRNEQFF; DNA: TGCAGCGTCACTACCACCGGGACAGACAGGAATGAGCAGTTCTTC
V: TRBV6-5; J: TRBJ1-5; size: NA; D: NA; CDR3: CASSQGNQPQHF; DNA: TGTGCCAGCAGTCAGGGCAATCAGCCCCAGCATTTT
V: TRBV5-1; J: TRBJ2-2; size: NA; D: TRBD1; CDR3: CASSLRTGGVPGELFF; DNA: TGCGCCAGCAGCTTAAGGACAGGGGGCGTTCCCGGGGAGCTGTTTTTT
V: TRBV12-5; J: TRBJ1-5; size: NA; D: NA; CDR3: CASGLALNSQPQHF; DNA: TGTGCTAGTGGTTTGGCCCTAAATTCCCAGCCCCAGCATTTT
V: TRBV3-1/TRBV3-2; J: TRBJ1-2; size: NA; D: TRBD1; CDR3: CASSQGLDRGYGYTF; DNA: TGTGCCAGCAGCCAAGGCTTAGACAGGGGTTATGGCTACACCTTC
V: TRBV28; J: TRBJ2-1; size: NA; D: NA; CDR3: CASHPAGQYNEQFF; DNA: TGTGCCAGCCATCCAGCGGGCCAATACAATGAGCAGTTCTTC
V: TRBV6-5; J: TRBJ2-3; size: NA; D: NA; CDR3: CASSYSLRGRSDTQYF; DNA: TGTGCCAGCAGTTACTCGTTGCGGGGGCGGTCAGATACGCAGTATTTT
V: TRBV10-2; J: TRBJ1-4; size: NA; D: NA; CDR3: CASSVGPTNEKLFF; DNA: TGCGCCAGCAGTGTGGGGCCAACTAATGAAAAACTGTTTTTT
V: TRBV3-1/TRBV3-2; J: TRBJ2-7; size: NA; D: NA; CDR3: CASSPYPPDRSYEQYF; DNA: TGTGCCAGCAGCCCCTACCCCCCGGACAGATCCTACGAGCAGTACTTC
V: TRBV7-2; J: TRBJ2-5; size: NA; D: TRBD2; CDR3: CASSLNSGRGETQYF; DNA: TGTGCCAGCAGCCTAAATAGCGGGCGCGGGGAGACCCAGTACTTC
V: TRBV4-2; J: TRBJ2-2; size: many; D: NA; CDR3: CASTPGVPTGELFF; DNA: TGTGCCAGCACCCCGGGAGTACCAACCGGGGAGCTGTTTTTT
V: TRBV19; J: TRBJ2-5; size: NA; D: TRBD1; CDR3: CASSIDERRQGRGTQYF; DNA: TGTGCCAGTAGTATAGATGAGAGAAGACAGGGACGGGGGACCCAGTACTTC
V: TRBV2; J: TRBJ2-1; size: NA; D: NA; CDR3: CASSGHNEQFF; DNA: TGTGCCAGCAGTGGGCACAATGAGCAGTTCTTC
V: TRBV3-1/TRBV3-2; J: TRBJ2-7; size: NA; D: NA; CDR3: CASSQSTAYEQYF; DNA: TGTGCCAGCAGCCAATCGACAGCCTACGAGCAGTACTTC
V: TRBV7-9; J: TRBJ1-6; size: NA; D: NA; CDR3: CASSLMGSPLHF; DNA: TGTGCCAGCAGCTTAATGGGCTCACCCCTCCACTTT
V: TRBV11-2; J: TRBJ1-6; size: NA; D: NA; CDR3: CASSLSDSTSPINNSPLHF; DNA: TGTGCCAGCAGCTTATCCGACTCGACTTCCCCGATAAATAATTCACCCCTCCACTTT
V: TRBV19; J: TRBJ2-3; size: NA; D: TRBD1; CDR3: CASTPDRTGATDTQYF; DNA: TGTGCCAGTACACCAGACCGGACAGGGGCCACAGATACGCAGTATTTT
V: TRBV29-1; J: TRBJ1-2; size: NA; D: TRBD1; CDR3: CSVEDRWTGVGYTF; DNA: TGCAGCGTTGAAGATCGTTGGACAGGGGTCGGCTACACCTTC
V: TRBV6-6; J: TRBJ1-1; size: NA; D: TRBD1; CDR3: CASSYPPTGDNEAFF; DNA: TGTGCCAGCAGTTACCCTCCGACAGGGGATAATGAAGCTTTCTTT
V: TRBV10-2; J: TRBJ2-5; size: NA; D: NA; CDR3: CASTRGKQETQYF; DNA: TGCGCCAGCACAAGGGGGAAACAAGAGACCCAGTACTTC
V: TRBV7-2; J: TRBJ1-3; size: NA; D: NA; CDR3: CASSSQRHGLSGNTIYF; DNA: TGTGCCAGCAGCTCACAGCGACATGGACTCTCTGGAAACACCATATATTTT
V: TRBV7-2; J: TRBJ2-5; size: NA; D: TRBD2; CDR3: CASRGGGGRETQYF; DNA: TGTGCCAGCAGGGGCGGGGGGGGCCGAGAGACCCAGTACTTC
V: TRBV7-6; J: TRBJ2-6; size: NA; D: NA; CDR3: CASSLAGRTGANVLTF; DNA: TGTGCCAGCAGCTTGGCAGGAAGAACTGGGGCCAACGTCCTGACTTTC